One sample yielded the 31 T cell receptor beta chains listed below, sequenced in a study of cytotoxic CD8 clonotypes in ibrutinib-treated CLL. Some clones are missing from TCRdb's copy, which holds only in-frame ones; the method was immunoSEQ multiplex PCR. The sample lists fewer than 300,000 clones, 65% to 85% seen once, with roughly 5.7% in the top ten. The source material was PBMCs, sampled at disease progression, from a patient treated with ibrutinib. All receptors come from a human donor with chronic lymphocytic leukemia.

The V gene is TRBV9, the J gene TRBJ1-2; no clear D gene. The germline CDR1 and CDR2 sequences are SGDLS and YYNGEE. The CDR3 is 15 amino acids. Trimming took 5 bases from V and 5 from J, leaving 19 bases between them. The CDR3 loop reads CASRTPEDGGYGYTF. The CDR3 nucleotides read TGTGCCAGCAGAACCCCGGAAGACGGTGGGTATGGCTACACCTTC. Drawing the rest from reference TRBV9 and TRBJ1-2, the complete variable domain is DSGVTQTPKHLITATGQRVTLRCSPRSGDLSVYWYQQSLDQGLQFLIQYYNGEERAKGNILERFSAQQFPDLHSELNLSSLELGDSALYFCASRTPEDGGYGYTFGSGTRLTVV.

V gene TRBV27 combines with J gene TRBJ1-1; D uncertain. This CDR3 has 12 amino acids. Germline CDR1 is MNHEY and CDR2 is SMNVEV (reference sequence). V was shortened by 6 bases and J by 10 bases, with 15 bases between the two germline ends. Here the CDR3 DNA reads TGTGCCAGCAGGTTGGGCAGTGGTGGAGCTTTCTTT. Residues: CASRLGSGGAFF.

This clone was counted a few times. The CDR3 loop reads CASSPGRSNEKLFF. The CDR3 coding sequence is TGCGCCAGCAGCCCCGGACGGAGTAATGAAAAACTGTTTTTT. The genes are TRBV5-1 and TRBJ1-4; D is uncertain. The length of the CDR3 is 14 residues. Germline lookup yields CDR1 SGHRS and CDR2 YFSETQ. V gave up 4 bases and J gave up 4 bases, with 11 bases separating them.

The chain employs TRBV11-2 and TRBJ2-3; D unresolved. V was cut by 0 bases and J by 11 bases, with 12 bases left in between. CDR3 length equals 13 residues. Germline V lookup: CDR1 SGHAT, CDR2 FQNNGV. Here the CDR3 DNA reads TGTGCCAGCAGCTTAGATGTGGGCCTTAGGCAGTATTTT. Translation gives CASSLDVGLRQYF.

The CDR3 DNA reads as TGCGCCAGCAGCTCCCAGGGGGCTAGCGGGAGAATCGAGCAGTACTTC. This sequence encodes CASSSQGASGRIEQYF. This chain links TRBV5-1 with TRBJ2-7; 10 positions agree with TRBD2. Trimming took 3 bases from V and 6 from J; bases not matched to a gene: 12. The CDR3 runs 16 residues. Germline V gives CDR1 SGHRS, CDR2 YFSETQ.

V and J are TRBV5-8 and TRBJ2-5; TRBD1 is a possible D gene (6 bases). Trimming removed 1 base at V and 10 bases at J, with 8 bases between. Germline-derived CDR1 and CDR2 are SGHTS and YDEGEE. The CDR3 is 11 residues long. CDR3 nucleotide sequence: TGTGCCAGCAGCTTGCAGGGGAACCAGTACTTC. Its translation: CASSLQGNQYF.

This clone appeared once. The rearrangement uses TRBV13 and TRBJ2-7; D ambiguous. The V gene's germline CDR1 is PRHDT and CDR2 FYEKMQ (reference sequence). V was shortened by 5 bases and J by 3 bases, with 20 bases between the two germline ends. The CDR3 sequence is 16 residues long. The CDR3 sequence: CASSADGFTAIYEQYF. The CDR3 nucleotides are TGTGCCAGCAGCGCGGACGGATTCACAGCCATCTACGAGCAGTACTTC. Drawing the rest from reference TRBV13 and TRBJ2-7, the complete variable domain is AAGVIQSPRHLIKEKRETATLKCYPIPRHDTVYWYQQGPGQDPQFLISFYEKMQSDKGSIPDRFSAQQFSDYHSELNMSSLELGDSALYFCASSADGFTAIYEQYFGPGTRLTVT.

The genes are TRBV2 and TRBJ2-1; TRBD2 is a possible D gene (6 bases). This CDR3 contains 17 residues. Germline V gene sequence: CDR1 SNHLY, CDR2 FYNNEI. Deletions cut 4 bases from V and 0 bases from J, with 16 bases between. This chain's CDR3 is CASSAELASRSYNEQFF. The CDR3 DNA follows: TGTGCCAGCAGTGCAGAACTAGCTTCACGCTCCTACAATGAGCAGTTCTTC.

The chain carries TRBV7-2 and TRBJ2-1, with D tentatively TRBD1 (5 bases). CDR1 and CDR2 (germline): SGHTA, FQGNSA. Between the trimmed V and J ends, which lost 4 bases and 12 bases, there was a span of 13 bases. The CDR3 has 12 residues. For the CDR3, the DNA is TGTGCCAGCAGCTCGCAGGGTTACGGGCAGTTCTTC. Its translation is CASSSQGYGQFF.

The chain uses TRBV6-5 and TRBJ2-6; the D is unclear. The CDR3 runs to 14 residues. V was trimmed by 8 bases and J by 3 bases, leaving 11 bases between them. Germline lookup yields CDR1 MNHEY and CDR2 SVGAGI. The CDR3 nucleotides read TGTGCCAGCTCGGGCTCTCGTGGGGCCAACGTCCTGACTTTC. It translates to CASSGSRGANVLTF.

This clone was seen a handful of times. This chain's CDR3 is CASSLARAGPLHF. As DNA, the CDR3 is TGTGCCAGCAGCTTAGCTAGGGCTGGACCCCTCCACTTT. The chain has TRBV7-9 and TRBJ1-6, with D unresolved. The V gene lost 0 bases and the J gene lost 12 bases, with 9 bases spanning the gap. The CDR3 has 13 residues. Germline loops: CDR1 SEHNR, CDR2 FQNEAQ (reference sequence).

The rearrangement uses TRBV7-2 and TRBJ2-2; D gene ambiguous. The V gene's germline CDR1 is SGHTA and CDR2 FQGNSA. V was cut by 4 bases and J by 7 bases, with 10 bases left in between. The CDR3 is 13 residues long. The CDR3 loop is CASSSRPIGELFF. Here the CDR3 DNA reads TGTGCCAGCAGCTCTCGGCCGATCGGGGAGCTGTTTTTT.

The chain joins TRBV28 to TRBJ2-7, with TRBD1 matching over 7 bases. This CDR3 comprises 13 residues. V gave up 5 bases and J gave up 2 bases; unmatched junction bases: 3. The germline V gene has CDR1 MDHEN and CDR2 SYDVKM. The CDR3 is CASSRTGAYEQYF. Here the CDR3 DNA reads TGTGCCAGCAGTCGGACAGGCGCCTACGAGCAGTACTTC.

V usage is TRBV7-2 and J usage is TRBJ1-2, with D unclear. The CDR3 consists of 14 residues. Between the trimmed V and J ends, which lost 5 bases and 4 bases, there was a span of 14 bases. Germline-derived CDR1 and CDR2 are SGHTA and FQGNSA. The CDR3 is CASSMSVGSYGYTF. CDR3 DNA: TGTGCCAGCAGCATGTCCGTGGGATCCTATGGCTACACCTTC.

The rearrangement uses TRBV15 and TRBJ2-4; 9 nucleotides line up with TRBD1. The germline gives CDR1 LNHNV, CDR2 YYDKDF (reference sequence). The CDR3 contains 15 residues. Trimming removed 2 bases from V and 5 bases from J; junction bases left unmatched: 4. For the CDR3, the DNA is TGTGCCACCAGCAGACCCACAGGGGGCCAAAACATTCAGTACTTC. Its protein product is CATSRPTGGQNIQYF.

This clone was observed a handful of times. V is TRBV7-2 and J is TRBJ2-7, with 7 bases fitting TRBD2. CDR3 length: 12 amino acids. The junction had 3 bases not matched to a gene; V was cut back by 5 bases and J by 5 bases. Germline V CDR1 and CDR2: SGHTA, FQGNSA. The CDR3 coding sequence is TGTGCCAGCAGCCCCACTAGCGACGAGCAGTACTTC. Translating it yields CASSPTSDEQYF.

DNA of the CDR3: TGTGCCAGCAGGCGACGGTGGGGGAGTACAGATACGCAGTATTTT. Translating gives CASRRRWGSTDTQYF. The rearrangement links TRBV7-2 to TRBJ2-3, with D perhaps TRBD1 or TRBD2 (5 bases each). The V end was cut by 6 bases, the J end by 3 bases, with 16 bases between. CDR1 and CDR2 (germline): SGHTA, FQGNSA. This CDR3 region has 15 residues.

This clone occurred once. The V call is TRBV4-1, the J call TRBJ1-2, with 7 bases lining up with TRBD1. CDR3 length equals 17 residues. The junction had 16 bases not matched to a gene; V was cut back by 1 base and J by 8 bases. CDR1 MGHRA and CDR2 YSYEKL come from the germline V gene. The CDR3 bases are TGCGCCAGCAGCCAAGTATCGACAGGGTGGGGGGATCGGGGCTACACCTTC. It encodes CASSQVSTGWGDRGYTF.

The gene calls are TRBV4-1 and TRBJ2-1; 12 positions match TRBD2. V lost 0 bases to trimming and J lost 8 bases; unmatched junction nucleotides: 8. Germline CDR1 is MGHRA and CDR2 is YSYEKL. CDR3 length equals 17 residues. The CDR3 spells CASSQDLGTSGPDEQFF. The CDR3 DNA follows: TGCGCCAGCAGCCAAGATCTTGGGACTAGCGGGCCGGATGAGCAGTTCTTC.

The V and J genes are TRBV5-8 and TRBJ2-1; 7 bases agree with TRBD2. Germline V gene lookup returns CDR1 SGHTS and CDR2 YDEGEE. The V gene end was trimmed by 3 bases and the J gene end by 4 bases; junction bases not matched to a gene: 10. CDR3 length: 16 amino acids. CDR3 protein: CASSSPGGYGYNEQFF. The CDR3 DNA reads as TGTGCCAGCAGCTCCCCCGGGGGGTACGGGTACAATGAGCAGTTCTTC.

The V gene is TRBV5-6, the J gene TRBJ2-7; unclear D gene. The germline gives CDR1 SGHDT, CDR2 YYEEEE. V was shortened by 1 base and J by 0 bases, with 8 bases between the two germline ends. CDR3 length: 14 amino acids. The CDR3 coding sequence is TGTGCCAGCAGCTTGTTTCAGAGCTCCTACGAGCAGTACTTC. Residues: CASSLFQSSYEQYF.

The chain has TRBV5-4 and TRBJ2-1; D possibly corresponds to TRBD2 (7 bases). Germline V lookup: CDR1 SGHNT, CDR2 YYREEE (reference sequence). The V gene lost 2 bases and the J gene lost 7 bases, with 13 bases spanning the gap. CDR3 length: 14 residues. Written as DNA, the CDR3 is TGTGCCAGCAGCTTAAGGGGGGGTACGAATGAGCAGTTCTTC. Translated, it gives CASSLRGGTNEQFF.

V and J are TRBV23-1 and TRBJ2-7, with 8 nucleotides matching TRBD1. TRBV23-1 is known as an ORF, though its function is uncertain. V gave up 7 bases and J gave up 0 bases; unmatched junction bases: 5. This CDR3 contains 14 residues. The CDR3 nucleotides read TGCGCCAGCAAGCCGGGACAGGTCTCCTACGAGCAGTACTTC. As protein: CASKPGQVSYEQYF.

The chain is built from TRBV5-4 and TRBJ1-2; D is perhaps TRBD1 (5 bases). V lost 0 bases, J lost 4 bases, and 16 bases lay in between. Germline V lookup: CDR1 SGHNT, CDR2 YYREEE (reference sequence). The length of the CDR3 is 16 residues. The CDR3 DNA reads TGTGCCAGCAGCTTGGCCCGGGGCTACGTGGGCTATGGCTACACCTTC. Its translation is CASSLARGYVGYGYTF.

The rearrangement joins TRBV5-4 to TRBJ2-7; D is undetermined. The CDR3 is 15 residues long. V lost 4 bases and J lost 4, with 18 bases in between. Germline V gives CDR1 SGHNT, CDR2 YYREEE (reference sequence). In nucleotides, the CDR3 is TGTGCCAGCAGCCTCCCTGGAGCGAGCGATTACGAGCAGTACTTC. Protein product: CASSLPGASDYEQYF.

The rearrangement joins TRBV13 to TRBJ2-7; no clear D. Germline V gives CDR1 PRHDT, CDR2 FYEKMQ (reference sequence). V gave up 7 bases and J gave up 4 bases, with 20 bases separating them. The CDR3 totals 15 residues. The CDR3 region is CASTRPPATAYEQYF. In DNA, the CDR3 is TGTGCCAGCACGAGACCCCCCGCAACCGCATACGAGCAGTACTTC.

The genes are TRBV18 and TRBJ1-2; the D gene is possibly TRBD1 (6 bases). The V end was cut by 0 bases, the J end by 3 bases, with 14 bases between. This CDR3 contains 16 residues. The germline gives CDR1 KGHSH, CDR2 LQKENI. The CDR3 sequence is CASSPPSVGGDYGYTF. DNA for the CDR3: TGTGCCAGCTCACCACCGTCCGTTGGGGGCGACTATGGCTACACCTTC.

This clone was found once. The chain uses TRBV15 and TRBJ2-7; 7 bases are a match to TRBD1. The CDR3 spans 14 residues. V was pared by 1 base and J by 4 bases, with 4 bases of the junction left unmatched. CDR1 is LNHNV, CDR2 YYDKDF, per germline (reference sequence). The CDR3 DNA is TGTGCCACCAGCAGAGGGGACAGAAAGTACGAGCAGTACTTC. As protein: CATSRGDRKYEQYF.

This chain uses TRBV4-1 with TRBJ2-7; 10 bases line up with TRBD2. CDR3 length: 15 residues. V lost 4 bases and J lost 7; bases outside the gene matches: 10. The germline gives CDR1 MGHRA, CDR2 YSYEKL. The DNA of the CDR3 is TGCGCCAGCAGCCCATTCGGCCTAGCGGGAGAAGAGCAGTACTTC. Its translation is CASSPFGLAGEEQYF.

The chain joins TRBV4-1 to TRBJ2-4; 11 nucleotides line up with TRBD2. This CDR3 region has 16 residues. Germline V gene sequence: CDR1 MGHRA, CDR2 YSYEKL. The junction had 2 bases not matched to a gene; V was cut back by 4 bases and J by 0 bases. The CDR3 sequence: CASSRLAGLAKNIQYF. CDR3 DNA: TGCGCCAGCAGCCGACTAGCGGGACTAGCCAAAAACATTCAGTACTTC.

Regarding this clone: The same CDR3 can be traced to other DNA sequences in this sample. The J gene is TRBJ2-5, the V gene TRBV10-3; D is unclear. The CDR3 loop spans 14 amino acids. Trimming removed 2 bases from V and 5 bases from J, with 12 bases in between. The germline gives CDR1 ENHRY, CDR2 SYGVKD. CDR3 amino acids: CAISEGQVEETQYF. The CDR3 DNA reads TGTGCCATCAGTGAGGGCCAGGTTGAGGAGACCCAGTACTTC.